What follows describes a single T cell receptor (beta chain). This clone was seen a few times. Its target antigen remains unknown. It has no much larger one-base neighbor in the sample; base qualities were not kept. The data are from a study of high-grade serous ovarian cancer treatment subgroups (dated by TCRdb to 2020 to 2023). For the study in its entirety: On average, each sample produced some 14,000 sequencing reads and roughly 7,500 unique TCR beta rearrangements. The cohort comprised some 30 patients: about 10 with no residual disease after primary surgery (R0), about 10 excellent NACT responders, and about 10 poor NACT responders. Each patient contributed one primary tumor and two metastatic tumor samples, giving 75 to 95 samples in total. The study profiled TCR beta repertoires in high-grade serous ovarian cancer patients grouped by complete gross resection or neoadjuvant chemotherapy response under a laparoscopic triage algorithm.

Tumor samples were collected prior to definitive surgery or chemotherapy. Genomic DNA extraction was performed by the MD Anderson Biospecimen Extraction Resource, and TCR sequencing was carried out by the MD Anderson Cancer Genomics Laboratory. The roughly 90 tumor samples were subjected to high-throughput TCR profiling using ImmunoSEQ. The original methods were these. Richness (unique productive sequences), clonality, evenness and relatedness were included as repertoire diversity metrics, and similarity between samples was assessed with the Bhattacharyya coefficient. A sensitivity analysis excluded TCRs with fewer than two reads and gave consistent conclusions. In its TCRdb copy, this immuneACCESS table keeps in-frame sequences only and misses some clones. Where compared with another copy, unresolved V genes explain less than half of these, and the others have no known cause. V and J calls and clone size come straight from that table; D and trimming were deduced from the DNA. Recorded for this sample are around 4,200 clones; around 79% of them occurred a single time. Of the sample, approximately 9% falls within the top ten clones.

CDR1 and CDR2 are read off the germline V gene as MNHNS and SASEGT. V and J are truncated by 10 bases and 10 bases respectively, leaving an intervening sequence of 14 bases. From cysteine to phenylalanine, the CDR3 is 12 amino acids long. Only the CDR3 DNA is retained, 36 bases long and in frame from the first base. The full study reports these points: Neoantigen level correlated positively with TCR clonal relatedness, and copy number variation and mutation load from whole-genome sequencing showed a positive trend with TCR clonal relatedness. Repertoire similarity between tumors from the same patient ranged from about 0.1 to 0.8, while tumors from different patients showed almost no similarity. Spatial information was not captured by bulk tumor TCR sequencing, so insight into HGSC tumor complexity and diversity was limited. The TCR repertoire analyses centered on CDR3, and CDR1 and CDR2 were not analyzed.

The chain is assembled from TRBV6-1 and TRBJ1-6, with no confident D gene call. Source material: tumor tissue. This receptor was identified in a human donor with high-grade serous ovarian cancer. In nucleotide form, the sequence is TGTGCCACGGTTGGGGAAGGATCACCCCTCCACTTT. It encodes CATVGEGSPLHF.